This TCR beta chain stems from a study of beta chain features in type 1 diabetes. Study-level background: Across the samples, approximately 98,000,000 sorted cells were examined in total. Study results and caveats: Type 1 diabetes patients had moderately but significantly shorter TCRB CDR3s in all four CD4+ subsets.

Notes on this clone: Its antigen is still unknown. Other DNA sequences within the sample encode an identical CDR3.

All of the isolated RNA was reverse transcribed, so expressed TCRB transcripts were sequenced. Approximately 4 million reads on average were seen across naive, central memory and regulatory T cell samples. Method: immunoSEQ multiplex PCR; TCRdb's copy keeps in-frame clones and lacks some. Here the sample spans around 250,000 clones, roughly 25% being singletons. Germline values: CDR1 MDHEN, CDR2 SYDVKM. V lost 3 bases, J lost 1 base, and 5 bases lay in between. CDR3 length: 13 amino acids. This clonotype originated in a woman in her twenties or thirties with type 1 diabetes. Source material: naive CD4+ T cells from blood. The J gene is TRBJ2-3, the V gene TRBV28; D remains unclear. The CDR3 region has the DNA TGTGCCAGCAGTTTCCCCGGCACAGATACGCAGTATTTT. Its translation is CASSFPGTDTQYF.